A single sample gave rise to the 19 T cell receptor beta chains below, sequenced in a study of tumor-infiltrating lymphocytes in glioblastoma multiforme. TCR beta libraries were built from RNA through three nested multiplex PCR rounds using modified ARM-PCR. One entry per CDR3 protein results from TCRdb running MiXCR on the multiplex PCR reads. The sample records 8,900 or so distinct CDR3 sequences, around 70% being singletons. Sequenced: brain tumor tissue. Every receptor here comes from a male donor with glioblastoma.

This chain joins TRBV20-1 and TRBJ1-3; 8 bases agree with TRBD1. CDR3 size: 15 residues. The germline V gene encodes CDR1 DFQATT and CDR2 SNEGSKA (reference sequence). Trimming at V came to 0 bases and at J to 0 bases, leaving 1 base not matched to a gene. CDR3: CSARDGQGSGNTIYF. For the CDR3, the DNA is TGCAGTGCTAGAGACGGACAGGGCTCTGGAAACACCATATATTTT.

This clonotype was observed a few times. The chain uses TRBV11-1 and TRBJ2-2; D might be TRBD1 (6 bases). Looked up from germline, CDR1 is SGHAT and CDR2 is FQDESV (reference sequence). This CDR3 has 11 residues. With 8 bases removed from V and 17 bases from J, the gap between germline ends came to 18 bases. The CDR3, as DNA: TGTGCCAGCTGGGACACCGGTAGCTGTTTTTTT. It translates to CASWDTGSCFF.

This clonotype is termed medium-sized. The chain links TRBV6-1 to TRBJ1-1; possibly TRBD1 for D (5 bases). CDR3 length: 14 residues. The V end was cut by 4 bases, the J end by 6 bases, with 15 bases between. Germline lookup yields CDR1 MNHNS and CDR2 SASEGT. The CDR3 nucleotides are TGTGCCAGCAGTGGGGAGGGACTCCCGCCTGAAGCTTTCTTT. It encodes CASSGEGLPPEAFF.

V usage is TRBV14 and J usage is TRBJ2-7; D possibly matches TRBD1 or TRBD2 (5 bases each). The CDR3 covers 15 residues. The V gene lost 4 bases and the J gene lost 1 base, with 14 bases spanning the gap. The germline gives CDR1 SGHDN, CDR2 FVKESK. CDR3 nucleotide sequence: TGTGCCAGCAGCCTAACTAGGGGCAGGTCCTACGAGCAGTACTTC. Encoded protein: CASSLTRGRSYEQYF.

Comments on this clonotype: This could be a read error, since a much larger clone is one nucleotide away. CDR3 amino acids: CASSLTPTGDYNNEQFF. CDR3 coding DNA: TGTGCCAGCAGCTTAACTCCAACCGGTGACTACAACAATGAGCAGTTCTTC. This chain joins TRBV7-3 and TRBJ2-1; possibly TRBD2 for D (5 bases). There are 17 residues in the CDR3. Germline loops: CDR1 SGHTA, CDR2 FQGTGA. V lost 0 bases, J lost 5 bases, and 17 bases lay in between.

This clonotype was detected only a few times. This chain links TRBV2 with TRBJ2-1, with a tentative D call TRBD2 (6 bases). Germline CDR1 reads SNHLY; CDR2 reads FYNNEI. The V gene lost 1 base and the J gene lost 6 bases, with 13 bases spanning the gap. This CDR3 has 15 amino acids. CDR3 protein: CASSEGGGILNEQFF. CDR3 nucleotides: TGTGCCAGCAGTGAAGGCGGCGGGATTCTCAATGAGCAGTTCTTC.

Of note for this clonotype: The conserved phenylalanine or tryptophan normally closing the CDR3 is absent here, so this likely arose from a read error. The chain uses TRBV4-1 and TRBJ2-1, with D perhaps matching TRBD1 (5 bases). Germline CDR1 reads MGHRA; CDR2 reads YSYEKL. Trimming took 3 bases from V and 8 from J, leaving 8 bases between them. This CDR3 spans 12 amino acids. DNA of the CDR3: TGCGCCAGCAGCCATCCGACAGATGAGCAGTTCTCC. It codes for CASSHPTDEQFS.

Notes on this clonotype: A read error is likely, as this CDR3 ends without the conserved phenylalanine or tryptophan. The chain is built from TRBV11-1 and TRBJ2-5; TRBD1 is a possible D gene (6 bases). The CDR3 covers 16 residues. The V end was cut by 5 bases, the J end by 5 bases, with 21 bases between. Germline CDR1 is SGHAT and CDR2 is FQDESV (reference sequence). CDR3 region: CASSLPGHGAKETQYS. As DNA, the CDR3 is TGTGCCAGCAGCCTCCCGGGACATGGGGCAAAGGAGACCCAGTACTCC.

This chain connects TRBV11-2 to TRBJ2-5, with a tentative D call TRBD2 (6 bases). The CDR3 contains 16 residues. Germline V gives CDR1 SGHAT, CDR2 FQNNGV. CDR3 in amino acids: CTSSLGMAAKQETQYF. DNA of the CDR3: TGTACTAGCAGCTTAGGTATGGCAGCCAAACAAGAGACCCAGTACTTC.

This rearrangement joins TRBV11-2 to TRBJ1-6; D gene uncertain. The CDR3 contains 16 residues. Deletions cut 5 bases from V and 13 bases from J, with 24 bases between. Germline CDR1 is SGHAT and CDR2 is FQNNGV. The DNA for the CDR3 is TGTGCCAGCAGCAGCAACAGCGGGCCAAGACTGGGGCCCCTCCACTTT. It codes for CASSSNSGPRLGPLHF.

J is TRBJ2-3 and V is TRBV4-1; D might be TRBD1 (5 bases). CDR3 length: 18 residues. Germline assignment: CDR1 MGHRA and CDR2 YSYEKL. Trimming cost V 0 bases and J 0 bases, with 16 bases left between them. CDR3 residues: CASSQDPVAGSSTDTQYF. The CDR3, as DNA: TGCGCCAGCAGCCAAGACCCGGTGGCAGGGTCTAGCACAGATACGCAGTATTTT.

A note on this clonotype: A read error may be the cause here, since a much bigger clone is one base away. V gene TRBV18 combines with J gene TRBJ2-5; D remains ambiguous. Germline CDR1 KGHSH, CDR2 LQKENI. CDR3 size: 14 residues. V dropped 2 bases and J dropped 2 bases, with 9 bases sitting between them. CDR3 residues: CASSPSGRQETQYF. CDR3 DNA sequence: TGTGCCAGCTCACCATCGGGCCGGCAAGAGACCCAGTACTTC.

V and J are TRBV11-3 and TRBJ2-1; D is unresolved. V was cut by 1 base and J by 8 bases, with 6 bases left in between. The CDR3 sequence is 12 residues long. Germline V CDR1 and CDR2: SGHNT, YENEEA. The CDR3 region is CASSLAPDEQFF. The CDR3 DNA sequence: TGTGCCAGCAGCTTAGCTCCCGATGAGCAGTTCTTC.

This clonotype was detected a few times. V and J are TRBV6-5 and TRBJ2-5; 7 positions match TRBD1. Trimming took 2 bases from V and 4 from J; bases not matched to a gene: 4. The germline CDR1 and CDR2 sequences are MNHEY and SVGAGI. This CDR3 has 14 amino acids. The CDR3 DNA sequence: TGTGCCAGCAGTTACGGGCAGGGGGTAGAGACCCAGTACTTC. Translating gives CASSYGQGVETQYF.

Of note for this clonotype: The final CDR3 position lacks the conserved phenylalanine or tryptophan, pointing to a likely read error. The V gene is TRBV11-1, the J gene TRBJ2-3, with 9 bases fitting TRBD1. CDR1 is SGHAT and CDR2 is FQDESV in the germline V gene (reference sequence). The trim removed 1 base at V and 4 bases at J, leaving 3 bases unmatched. This CDR3 contains 15 residues. The CDR3 spells CASSLDRGQADTQYL. The CDR3, as DNA: TGTGCCAGCAGCTTAGACAGGGGGCAGGCAGATACGCAGTATTTG.

As to this clonotype: The CDR3 end shows no conserved phenylalanine or tryptophan, and so a read error is likely. This chain links TRBV11-1 with TRBJ1-1; tentative D call: TRBD1 (6 bases). The CDR3 extends over 15 amino acids. The germline gives CDR1 SGHAT, CDR2 FQDESV (reference sequence). The CDR3 loop reads CASSFPGTRGTGAFL. Here the CDR3 DNA reads TGTGCCAGTAGCTTCCCGGGGACAAGGGGCACTGGAGCTTTCCTT.

Comment on this clonotype: The junction departs from germline at one end; a sequencing error may be responsible. V is TRBV11-2 and J is TRBJ1-1; TRBD1 matches at 9 bases. The germline CDR1 and CDR2 sequences are SGHAT and FQNNGV. There are 17 residues in the CDR3. CDR3 in amino acids: CASSAQPGQGGRTGASF. The CDR3 DNA reads TGTGCCAGCAGCGCACAGCCGGGACAGGGCGGCAGAACTGGAGCTTCCTTT.

Concerning this clonotype itself: At one of its ends the junction is not consistent with the germline gene, which may arise from a read error. This chain links TRBV4-1 with TRBJ2-1; D unresolved. The CDR3 extends over 15 amino acids. From germline, CDR1 is MGHRA and CDR2 YSYEKL. The CDR3 nucleotides are TGCGGCAGCAGCCAAGGGATCCTTCAACGCAATGAGCAGTTCTTC. Protein sequence: CGSSQGILQRNEQFF.

V gene TRBV11-3 combines with J gene TRBJ2-3; tentatively, D is TRBD1 or TRBD2 (5 bases each). The germline gives CDR1 SGHNT, CDR2 YENEEA. The CDR3 has 14 amino acids. With 7 bases removed from V and 2 bases from J, the gap between germline ends came to 13 bases. CDR3 residues: CASTTRGNTDTQYF. The CDR3, as DNA: TGTGCCAGCACTACTAGGGGTAACACAGATACGCAGTATTTT.